The 25 T cell receptor beta chains below come from one sample, sequenced in a study of cytomegalovirus exposure and HLA in healthy donors. The PCR had 60 Vbeta and 13 Jbeta primers. The repertoire was sequenced with immunoSEQ multiplex PCR; TCRdb's copy has only in-frame clones and lacks some. The table has some 190,000 clones, 75% to 90% seen once. The material sequenced was PBMCs. Receptor source: a boy between 2 and 10 years old in good health and CMV-seronegative.

The chain has TRBV5-6 and TRBJ2-3; tentatively, D is TRBD2 (6 bases). The ends were cut back, 0 bases at V and 1 base at J, with 12 bases in the middle. The germline V gene encodes CDR1 SGHDT and CDR2 YYEEEE. This CDR3 spans 16 amino acids. CDR3 DNA: TGTGCCAGCAGCTTGGAGCTAGCGCGGGGCACAGATACGCAGTATTTT. Translated: CASSLELARGTDTQYF.

The chain recombines TRBV2 with TRBJ2-7, with D unclear. V was clipped by 7 bases and J by 4 bases, with 14 bases between them. Looked up from germline, CDR1 is SNHLY and CDR2 is FYNNEI. CDR3 length equals 13 residues. The CDR3: CASKTRVRYEQYV. The CDR3 bases are TGTGCCAGCAAGACCCGGGTAAGGTACGAGCAGTACGTC.

The V call is TRBV7-8, the J call TRBJ1-1; D is perhaps TRBD1 (6 bases). The ends were cut back, 7 bases at V and 2 bases at J, with 17 bases in the middle. CDR3 length: 15 residues. Germline assignment: CDR1 SGHVS and CDR2 FQNEAQ. For the CDR3, the DNA is TGTGCCAGCACCATAAGGGACACACAAAACACTGAAGCTTTCTTT. It translates to CASTIRDTQNTEAFF. The full variable domain, completed using reference TRBV7-8 and TRBJ1-1, is GAGVSQSPRYKVAKRGQDVALRCDPISGHVSLFWYQQALGQGPEFLTYFQNEAQLDKSGLPSDRFFAERPEGSVSTLKIQRTQQEDSAVYLCASTIRDTQNTEAFFGQGTRLTVV.

The chain carries TRBV5-6 and TRBJ2-7; 7 bases are shared with TRBD1. V shed 5 bases, J shed 8 bases, and the junction held 7 bases outside the gene matches. Per germline, CDR1 SGHDT and CDR2 YYEEEE. The CDR3 has 12 residues. The CDR3 sequence is CASRPAGGQQYF. The CDR3 DNA follows: TGTGCCAGCAGGCCGGCAGGGGGACAGCAGTACTTC. The full variable domain, in which reference TRBV5-6 and TRBJ2-7 provide the parts outside the CDR3, is DAGVTQSPTHLIKTRGQQVTLRCSPKSGHDTVSWYQQALGQGPQFIFQYYEEEERQRGNFPDRFSGHQFPNYSSELNVNALLLGDSALYLCASRPAGGQQYFGPGTRLTVT.

The J gene is TRBJ1-2, the V gene TRBV9; 9 bases align to TRBD1. The CDR3 has 14 residues. Germline V lookup: CDR1 SGDLS, CDR2 YYNGEE. Unmatched junction bases numbered 8, after V lost 1 base and J lost 10 bases. The CDR3 spells CASSVSGQGKDYTF. Written as DNA, the CDR3 is TGTGCCAGCAGCGTATCGGGACAGGGTAAGGACTACACCTTC.

This chain connects TRBV5-5 to TRBJ1-4; D call uncertain. Germline loops: CDR1 SGHKS, CDR2 YYEKEE (reference sequence). The germline V and J ends were trimmed by 3 bases and 7 bases, with 13 bases remaining between them. The CDR3 totals 14 residues. CDR3 bases: TGTGCCAGCAGCTGGCCAGGAGGCAGTGAAAAACTGTTTTTT. This sequence encodes CASSWPGGSEKLFF.

The chain uses TRBV4-1 and TRBJ2-1; the match to TRBD2 covers 8 bases. Germline V lookup: CDR1 MGHRA, CDR2 YSYEKL. The CDR3 consists of 17 residues. V was pared by 2 bases and J by 0 bases, with 6 bases of the junction left unmatched. The CDR3 reads CASSQREGDSSYNEQFF. The DNA of the CDR3 is TGCGCCAGCAGCCAACGGGAGGGAGATAGCTCCTACAATGAGCAGTTCTTC.

The chain joins TRBV5-8 to TRBJ1-1; D gene uncertain. This CDR3 is 13 amino acids long. Per the germline V gene, CDR1 is SGHTS and CDR2 is YDEGEE. V lost 5 bases, J lost 11 bases, and 19 bases lay in between. DNA of the CDR3: TGTGCCAGCAGACTAGCCGGGCTGCATCGCGCTTTCTTT. It translates to CASRLAGLHRAFF.

The chain couples TRBV5-6 to TRBJ1-1, with 9 positions matching TRBD1. V trimming: 4 bases; J trimming: 4 bases; junction bases outside the gene matches: 11. The CDR3 contains 16 residues. The germline CDR1 and CDR2 sequences are SGHDT and YYEEEE. CDR3 residues: CASSLRGTGRSTEAFF. For the CDR3, the DNA is TGTGCCAGCAGCCTCCGAGGGACAGGGAGAAGCACTGAAGCTTTCTTT.

The chain has TRBV20-1 and TRBJ2-1; D unclear. CDR1 and CDR2 from the germline V gene are DFQATT and SNEGSKA (reference sequence). V gave up 4 bases and J gave up 7 bases, with 5 bases separating them. The CDR3 sequence is 10 residues long. CDR3 coding DNA: TGCAGTGCTACTAGAAATGAGCAGTTCTTC. It specifies CSATRNEQFF.

The J gene is TRBJ1-1, the V gene TRBV6-5, with 9 bases matching TRBD1. V lost 5 bases, J lost 5 bases, and 3 bases stayed unmatched. The CDR3 has 13 residues. The germline CDR1 and CDR2 sequences are MNHEY and SVGAGI. CDR3 sequence reads: CASSGTGRTEAFF. CDR3 in DNA: TGTGCCAGCAGTGGGACAGGGCGGACTGAAGCTTTCTTT.

V gene TRBV11-2 combines with J gene TRBJ1-5; the D is unclear. CDR3 length: 15 amino acids. Trimming left V 1 base short and J 7 bases short, with 14 bases between. The germline V gene encodes CDR1 SGHAT and CDR2 FQNNGV. CDR3 coding DNA: TGTGCCAGCAGCTTAGCCTCGGGAGGTGGACAGCCCCAGCATTTT. Encoded protein: CASSLASGGGQPQHF.

The chain employs TRBV15 and TRBJ2-7; TRBD1 aligns across 7 bases. Looked up from germline, CDR1 is LNHNV and CDR2 is YYDKDF (reference sequence). The CDR3 spans 14 residues. After removal of 2 bases from V and 4 bases from J, the junction contained 5 bases not matched to a gene. The CDR3 sequence: CATSRPGQTYEQYV. The CDR3 DNA sequence: TGTGCCACCAGCAGACCGGGACAGACTTACGAGCAGTACGTC.

This clone was seen a single time. The chain uses TRBV7-9 and TRBJ2-3, with D perhaps matching TRBD1 (6 bases). V was clipped by 7 bases and J by 2 bases, with 16 bases between them. The CDR3 contains 15 residues. Germline V gene lookup returns CDR1 SEHNR and CDR2 FQNEAQ (reference sequence). CDR3 loop: CASTMEDRDTDTQYF. The CDR3 DNA reads as TGTGCCAGCACTATGGAGGACAGAGACACAGATACGCAGTATTTT.

The CDR3 here is CASSSTVATNEKLFF. The CDR3 nucleotides are TGTGCCAGCAGTTCGACAGTTGCAACTAATGAAAAACTGTTTTTT. The V gene is TRBV6-1, the J gene TRBJ1-4, with a possible D match to TRBD1 (5 bases). The germline V gene encodes CDR1 MNHNS and CDR2 SASEGT. The CDR3 has 15 amino acids. Trimming cost V 5 bases and J 0 bases, with 10 bases left between them.

The chain uses TRBV19 and TRBJ2-7; 7 nucleotides agree with TRBD1. The trim removed 8 bases at V and 0 bases at J, leaving 7 bases unmatched. This CDR3 contains 14 residues. Germline V gene sequence: CDR1 LNHDA, CDR2 SQIVND (reference sequence). CDR3 residues: CASQDREYSYEQYV. The CDR3 DNA follows: TGTGCCAGTCAAGACAGGGAATACTCCTACGAGCAGTACGTC.

This clone has just a few counts. V is TRBV6-4 and J is TRBJ2-3; 7 nucleotides line up with TRBD2. CDR3 size: 15 residues. Trimming cost V 3 bases and J 4 bases; bases outside gene matches: 7. Germline assignment: CDR1 MRHNA and CDR2 SNTAGT. The CDR3 protein is CASSDTRSGADTQYF. The CDR3 nucleotides are TGTGCCAGCAGTGATACGCGGAGCGGGGCAGATACGCAGTATTTT.

V usage is TRBV7-6 and J usage is TRBJ2-1, with D possibly matching TRBD2 (5 bases). Germline V gene lookup returns CDR1 SGHVS and CDR2 FNYEAQ. V gave up 1 base and J gave up 2 bases, with 9 bases separating them. This CDR3 is 15 amino acids long. The CDR3 protein is CASSLGGRAYNEQFF. The CDR3 DNA sequence: TGTGCCAGCAGCTTAGGTGGGAGAGCCTACAATGAGCAGTTCTTC.

The rearrangement uses TRBV30 and TRBJ2-1; 10 bases fit TRBD2. The CDR3 is 14 amino acids. CDR1 and CDR2 (germline): GTSNPN, SVGIG (reference sequence). The V gene end was trimmed by 0 bases and the J gene end by 8 bases; junction bases not matched to a gene: 4. CDR3 bases: TGTGCCTGGAGTGTACTAGCGGGAAGGGATGAGCAGTTCTTC. Protein: CAWSVLAGRDEQFF.

This clone came up a few times. V is TRBV5-1 and J is TRBJ1-5, with D possibly being TRBD1 (5 bases). Trimming removed 0 bases at V and 3 bases at J, with 16 bases between. The CDR3 sequence is 17 residues long. Germline-derived CDR1 and CDR2 are SGHRS and YFSETQ. The CDR3, as DNA: TGCGCCAGCAGCTTGGCATGGGACCCGGGGGACAATCAGCCCCAGCATTTT. Its protein is CASSLAWDPGDNQPQHF.

This clone is a singleton in its sample. The chain recombines TRBV27 with TRBJ2-3; D gene ambiguous. V lost 7 bases, J lost 0 bases, and 17 bases lay in between. This CDR3 spans 16 amino acids. Germline-derived CDR1 and CDR2 are MNHEY and SMNVEV (reference sequence). In nucleotides, the CDR3 is TGTGCCAGCACCCTACGGAGAACCCAAAGCACAGATACGCAGTATTTT. It is translated as CASTLRRTQSTDTQYF.

This chain uses TRBV11-2 with TRBJ1-5; D may be TRBD1 (5 bases). CDR1 is SGHAT, CDR2 FQNNGV, per germline. Trimming took 2 bases from V and 1 from J, leaving 9 bases between them. CDR3 length: 15 amino acids. CDR3 bases: TGTGCCAGCAGCTTACAGGGAACCAGCAATCAGCCCCAGCATTTT. It codes for CASSLQGTSNQPQHF.

The chain is built from TRBV29-1 and TRBJ2-7, with D perhaps TRBD2 (6 bases). V was trimmed by 4 bases and J by 3 bases, leaving 10 bases between them. Germline CDR1 and CDR2: SQVTM and ANQGSEA. The CDR3 loop spans 12 amino acids. CDR3 in amino acids: CSVGRGGYEQYF. In nucleotides, the CDR3 is TGCAGCGTTGGACGGGGAGGCTACGAGCAGTACTTC.

This sequence joins TRBV6-5 and TRBJ1-2, with D possibly matching TRBD1 (5 bases). V was trimmed by 8 bases and J by 6 bases, leaving 13 bases between them. CDR1 and CDR2 (germline): MNHEY, SVGAGI. The CDR3 has 12 amino acids. DNA for the CDR3: TGTGCCAGCTTATCGGGGGAGGATGGCTACACCTTC. Amino acid sequence: CASLSGEDGYTF.

The rearrangement links TRBV5-1 to TRBJ2-1, with 8 bases lining up with TRBD2. The CDR3 loop spans 12 amino acids. V lost 7 bases and J lost 9; bases outside the gene matches: 6. Germline V gives CDR1 SGHRS, CDR2 YFSETQ. The CDR3 here is CASYREGGEQFF. CDR3 DNA sequence: TGCGCCAGCTACCGGGAGGGCGGTGAGCAGTTCTTC. The full variable domain, with the rest looked up from reference TRBV5-1 and TRBJ2-1, is KAGVTQTPRYLIKTRGQQVTLSCSPISGHRSVSWYQQTPGQGLQFLFEYFSETQRNKGNFPGRFSGRQFSNSRSEMNVSTLELGDSALYLCASYREGGEQFFGPGTRLTVL.